This T cell receptor (beta chain) was identified during a study of identical twins. This CDR3 is built from 16 residues. V lost 6 bases and J 7 bases, leaving 19 bases between the germline ends. In germline, CDR1 is SGHTA, CDR2 FQGNSA. Each cDNA held unique molecular identifiers, and template switching gave it a universal primer site. TCRdb redid the calling of the 5' RACE reads with MiXCR, one entry per CDR3 protein. The sample consists of about 220,000 distinct CDR3 sequences, less than 8% of them appearing once. This clonotype was counted only a few times. What it binds is not known. Findings of the study overall: Insertions were fewer in abundant cord blood beta clonotypes, whereas memory repertoires showed none of this pattern. Low generation probability was overrepresented in out-of-frame alpha sequences shared by twins.

The same data also went into a second study, on yellow fever vaccine responses in identical twins.

The genes are TRBV7-2 and TRBJ1-6; D is possibly TRBD1 (6 bases). Sequencing was done on a sample of memory (CD45RO+) T cells sorted from blood. The receptor's source is a woman aged 18-35 years in good health. The CDR3 sequence is CASSLSAGTSNSPLHF. For the CDR3, the DNA is TGTGCCAGCAGTTTGTCCGCCGGGACAAGCAATTCACCCCTCCACTTT.